Here is one T cell receptor (beta chain) with its context. Here immunoSEQ multiplex PCR was the method, and the copy in TCRdb shows in-frame clones only, minus some. The data hold some 120,000 clones, with about 90% observed a single time. This record comes from a study of CD4+ T cells in melanoma. The TCR originated in a human donor with melanoma. The sequenced sample consisted of peripheral blood.

This chain's CDR3 is CASSLRRDTLYNEQFF. The CDR3, as DNA: TGTGCCAGCAGCTTACGGCGGGATACCCTCTACAATGAGCAGTTCTTC. V and J are TRBV7-8 and TRBJ2-1; tentatively, D is TRBD2 (6 bases). This CDR3 contains 16 residues. The ends were cut back, 2 bases at V and 3 bases at J, with 14 bases in the middle. CDR1 is SGHVS and CDR2 is FQNEAQ in the germline V gene.